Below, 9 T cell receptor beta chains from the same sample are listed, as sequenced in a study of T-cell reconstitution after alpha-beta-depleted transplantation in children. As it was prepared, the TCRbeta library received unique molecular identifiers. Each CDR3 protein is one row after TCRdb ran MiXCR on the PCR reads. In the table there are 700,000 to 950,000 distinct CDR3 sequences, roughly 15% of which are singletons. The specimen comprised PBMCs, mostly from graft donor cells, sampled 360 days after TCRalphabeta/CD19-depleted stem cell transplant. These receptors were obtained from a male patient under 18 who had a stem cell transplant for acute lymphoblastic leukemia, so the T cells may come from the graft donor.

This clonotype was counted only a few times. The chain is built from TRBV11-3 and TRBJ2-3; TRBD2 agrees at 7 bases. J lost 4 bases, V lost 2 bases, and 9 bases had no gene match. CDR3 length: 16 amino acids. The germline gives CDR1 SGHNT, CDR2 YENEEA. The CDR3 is CASSLSGTWVADTQYF. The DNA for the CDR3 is TGTGCCAGCAGCTTAAGCGGGACCTGGGTCGCAGATACGCAGTATTTT.

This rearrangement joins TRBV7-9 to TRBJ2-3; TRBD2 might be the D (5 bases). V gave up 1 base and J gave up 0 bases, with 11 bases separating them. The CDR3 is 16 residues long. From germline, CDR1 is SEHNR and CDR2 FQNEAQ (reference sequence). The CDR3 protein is CASSLEWGVSTDTQYF. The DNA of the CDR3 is TGTGCCAGCAGCTTAGAGTGGGGAGTGAGCACAGATACGCAGTATTTT.

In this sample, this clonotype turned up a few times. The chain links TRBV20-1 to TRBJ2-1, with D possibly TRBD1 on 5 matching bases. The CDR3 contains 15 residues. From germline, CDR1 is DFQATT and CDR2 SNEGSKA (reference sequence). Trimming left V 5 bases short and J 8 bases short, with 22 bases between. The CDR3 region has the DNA TGCAGTGCTCAGGGCCCCAATCTAAGCCTCCATGAGCAGTTCTTC. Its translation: CSAQGPNLSLHEQFF.

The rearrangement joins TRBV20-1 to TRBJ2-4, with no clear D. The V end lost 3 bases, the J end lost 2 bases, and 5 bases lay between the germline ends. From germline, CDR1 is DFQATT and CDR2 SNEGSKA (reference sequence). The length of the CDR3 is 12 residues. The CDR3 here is CSASVTKNIQYF. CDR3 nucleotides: TGCAGTGCTAGTGTTACCAAAAACATTCAGTACTTC.

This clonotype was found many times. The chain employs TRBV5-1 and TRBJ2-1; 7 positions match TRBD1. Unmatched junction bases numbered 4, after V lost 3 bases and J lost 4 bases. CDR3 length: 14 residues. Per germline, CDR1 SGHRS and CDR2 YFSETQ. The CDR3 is CASSYGTAYNEQFF. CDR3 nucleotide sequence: TGCGCCAGCAGCTACGGGACAGCTTACAATGAGCAGTTCTTC.

CDR3 DNA: TGTGCCAGCAGCCCACAAGGAGGGGTGACTGAAGCTTTCTTT. Translated: CASSPQGGVTEAFF. The chain is built from TRBV27 and TRBJ1-1, with D perhaps TRBD1 (5 bases). This CDR3 region has 14 residues. CDR1 is MNHEY and CDR2 is SMNVEV in the germline V gene (reference sequence). With 6 bases removed from V and 5 bases from J, the gap between germline ends came to 16 bases.

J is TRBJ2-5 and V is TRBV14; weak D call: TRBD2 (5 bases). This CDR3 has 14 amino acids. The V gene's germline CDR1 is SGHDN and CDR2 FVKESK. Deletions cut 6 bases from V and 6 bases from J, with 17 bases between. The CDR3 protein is CASRLTGVAKTQYF. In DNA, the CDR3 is TGTGCCAGCAGACTCACCGGGGTCGCAAAGACCCAGTACTTC.

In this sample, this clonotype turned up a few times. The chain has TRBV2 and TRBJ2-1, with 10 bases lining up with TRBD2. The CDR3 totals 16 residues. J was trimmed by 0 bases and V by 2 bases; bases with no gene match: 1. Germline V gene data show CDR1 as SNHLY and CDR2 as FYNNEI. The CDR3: CASSETSGTSYNEQFF. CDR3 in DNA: TGTGCCAGCAGTGAAACTAGCGGGACCTCCTACAATGAGCAGTTCTTC.

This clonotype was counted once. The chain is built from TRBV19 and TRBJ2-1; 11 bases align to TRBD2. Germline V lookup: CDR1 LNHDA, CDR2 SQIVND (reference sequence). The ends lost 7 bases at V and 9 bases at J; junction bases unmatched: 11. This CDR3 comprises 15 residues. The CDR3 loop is CASTVAGGHSSEQFF. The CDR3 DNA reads TGTGCCAGTACCGTAGCGGGAGGGCATTCAAGTGAGCAGTTCTTC.